One sample yielded the 9 T cell receptor beta chains listed below, sequenced in a study of Ad26.COV2.S vaccination and SARS-CoV-2 variants (TCRdb year 2021). Libraries were made using the immunoSEQ multiplex PCR assay. TCRdb limited this immuneACCESS table to in-frame rearrangements with V and J called. A share of clones is missing; checked studies link under half to unresolved V genes, and the rest is unexplained. The sample table contains approximately 300,000 clones; only one count was recorded for roughly 80% of them. The top ten constitute 2.1% of the sample. In light of the paper, this sample's treatment or condition label describes: 15 to 20 received Ad26.COV2.S at low or high dose, single or two shots; five or six received placebo; per-sample allocation not given. For vaccine and placebo recipients, repertoires were sequenced using samples collected on day 63 after the first injection. Sequenced material: peripheral blood, taken in a trial of Ad26.COV2.S vaccine versus placebo. Every receptor here comes from a person between 18 and 59 years old who received the Ad26.COV2.S COVID-19 vaccine or a placebo.

The chain recombines TRBV20-1 with TRBJ1-2, with TRBD1 matching over 10 bases. CDR3 size: 15 residues. Germline V CDR1 and CDR2: DFQATT, SNEGSKA (reference sequence). Losses at the gene ends were 3 bases for V and 6 bases for J; bases not matched to a gene: 10. Written as DNA, the CDR3 is TGCAGTGCTAGTGGGTTAGACAGGGGGCAGGATGGCTACACCTTC. Translating gives CSASGLDRGQDGYTF.

This chain links TRBV7-9 with TRBJ1-4, with D unclear. There are 14 residues in the CDR3. Germline lookup yields CDR1 SEHNR and CDR2 FQNEAQ (reference sequence). With 2 bases removed from V and 3 bases from J, the gap between germline ends came to 7 bases. CDR3 in amino acids: CASSLTSSNEKLFF. The CDR3 nucleotides read TGTGCCAGCAGCTTAACATCATCTAATGAAAAACTGTTTTTT.

The chain employs TRBV25-1 and TRBJ2-5; TRBD2 agrees at 9 bases. V shed 4 bases, J shed 5 bases, and the junction held 11 bases outside the gene matches. Germline V lookup: CDR1 MGHDK, CDR2 SYGVNS. The CDR3 is 16 amino acids. The CDR3 bases are TGTGCCAGCAGTGTATCGGCCGGGACTAGCCTGGAGACCCAGTACTTC. Amino acid sequence: CASSVSAGTSLETQYF.

The table lists this clone with a count of one. The rearrangement uses TRBV15 and TRBJ2-5; D ambiguous. CDR3 size: 15 residues. The germline V gene has CDR1 LNHNV and CDR2 YYDKDF (reference sequence). Trimming pared 0 bases from V and 5 bases from J, leaving 13 bases between. The CDR3, as DNA: TGTGCCACCAGCAGAGATCAAAGGGTGGTGGAGACCCAGTACTTC. Its translation is CATSRDQRVVETQYF.

The rearrangement uses TRBV5-1 and TRBJ1-2, with 7 bases lining up with TRBD1. This CDR3 has 15 amino acids. Germline V gene sequence: CDR1 SGHRS, CDR2 YFSETQ. After removal of 2 bases from V and 0 bases from J, the junction contained 4 bases not matched to a gene. Here the CDR3 DNA reads TGCGCCAGCAGCTTCAGGGACAGTTCTAACTATGGCTACACCTTC. It yields the protein CASSFRDSSNYGYTF. The full variable domain, with the rest looked up from reference TRBV5-1 and TRBJ1-2, is KAGVTQTPRYLIKTRGQQVTLSCSPISGHRSVSWYQQTPGQGLQFLFEYFSETQRNKGNFPGRFSGRQFSNSRSEMNVSTLELGDSALYLCASSFRDSSNYGYTFGSGTRLTVV.

The rearrangement uses TRBV9 and TRBJ2-5; D is undetermined. The germline gives CDR1 SGDLS, CDR2 YYNGEE. V shed 2 bases and J shed 3 bases, with 8 bases lying between them. This CDR3 is built from 13 residues. The CDR3 loop reads CASSVGSEETQYF. The CDR3 DNA reads TGTGCCAGCAGCGTCGGGTCCGAAGAGACCCAGTACTTC.

This clone was counted a single time. J is TRBJ2-5 and V is TRBV5-4; 8 nucleotides align to TRBD2. Germline V CDR1 and CDR2: SGHNT, YYREEE (reference sequence). V lost 9 bases, J lost 2 bases, and 6 bases stayed unmatched. This CDR3 has 13 residues. The CDR3 coding sequence is TGTGCCACCCGGGGGGGACGTCAAGAGACCCAGTACTTC. Its protein is CATRGGRQETQYF.

This chain uses TRBV4-1 with TRBJ1-4; D perhaps matches TRBD1 (5 bases). CDR1 is MGHRA and CDR2 is YSYEKL in the germline V gene. The length of the CDR3 is 15 residues. V was pared by 4 bases and J by 8 bases, with 17 bases between. CDR3 nucleotide sequence: TGCGCCAGCAGCCTCAGGGACCTTAAAGACGAAAAACTGTTTTTT. Residues: CASSLRDLKDEKLFF.

The chain carries TRBV19 and TRBJ1-1, with D unresolved. Germline V CDR1 and CDR2: LNHDA, SQIVND (reference sequence). V was shortened by 3 bases and J by 4 bases, with 9 bases between the two germline ends. The CDR3 length is 13 residues. This CDR3 reads CASSIQLGTEAFF. CDR3 nucleotides: TGTGCCAGTAGTATTCAGCTGGGCACTGAAGCTTTCTTT.